This TCR beta chain was obtained from a study of CD8+ T cells in alopecia areata. Extracted RNA was reverse transcribed, and the resulting cDNA served as sequencing template. TCRdb keeps only in-frame clones here, not all; method: immunoSEQ multiplex PCR. This table holds about 190,000 clones, under 70% found once. Described treatment: oral pan-JAK inhibitor, 5-10 mg twice daily. Germline lookup yields CDR1 LGHNA and CDR2 YNFKEQ. CDR3 size: 14 residues. V was trimmed by 7 bases and J by 3 bases, leaving 12 bases between them. This clonotype was sampled from a human donor with alopecia areata. The chain employs TRBV4-2 and TRBJ2-2; unclear D gene. The sequencing here drew on CD4+ T cells sorted from blood, taken at week 4, from a patient treated with tofacitinib. Here the CDR3 DNA reads TGTGCCAGCAACCGGAACACCTACACCGGGGAGCTGTTTTTT. Residues: CASNRNTYTGELFF.